There are a few counts of the clone carrying this TCR beta chain. This specimen belongs to a study of shared clonotypes between healthy human individuals. Measured with immunoSEQ multiplex PCR; TCRdb has only the in-frame clones, and not every one. The repertoire holds a few million clones, with just over 90% as singletons. Sequencing input: naive CD4+ T cells sorted from blood. Subset described: CD45RA+ positively selected. This TCR came from a man aged 18 to 29 in good health.

CDR3 bases: TGTGCCATCAGTGGGACGGATTTGGGGAGCAATCAGCCCCAGCATTTT. Translated: CAISGTDLGSNQPQHF. The chain employs TRBV10-3 and TRBJ1-5, with no clear D. Germline V gene sequence: CDR1 ENHRY, CDR2 SYGVKD. The V end lost 4 bases, the J end lost 1 base, and 14 bases lay between the germline ends. The CDR3 consists of 16 residues.